This paragraph covers one T cell receptor (beta chain) sequence. The target antigen is unknown. This specimen comes from a study of OX40 agonist ivuxolimab in advanced cancers. The overall study: Intravenous ivuxolimab was administered to patients every 2 weeks at 0.01 to 10 mg/kg. The study reported partial responses in three patients: one hepatocellular carcinoma, two cutaneous melanoma. Study-level results: Partial responders at 0.1-3.0 mg/kg showed near-lowest clonal expansion.

TCRdb's table, derived via immunoSEQ multiplex PCR, lists solely in-frame clones and lacks some. The sample has fewer than 20,000 clones, roughly 80% seen once; the top ten hold 3% to 4.5%. CDR1 SEHNR and CDR2 FQNEAQ come from the germline V gene (reference sequence). Trimming shortened V by 6 bases and J by 0 bases, and 14 bases separated the two germline ends. The CDR3 consists of 15 residues. The receptor comes from an adult with an advanced solid tumor such as melanoma, head and neck, liver or kidney cancer. V usage is TRBV7-9 and J usage is TRBJ2-5; D ambiguous. The source material was CD4+ or CD8+ T cells sorted from blood, sampled in a trial of the OX40 agonist ivuxolimab. This CDR3 is CASRLPGPYQETQYF. For the CDR3, the DNA is TGTGCCAGCAGACTACCGGGCCCGTACCAAGAGACCCAGTACTTC.